One sample yielded the 15 T cell receptor beta chains listed below, sequenced in a study of blood T cell repertoires in COVID-19. Sequenced by immunoSEQ multiplex PCR; TCRdb stores in-frame clones only, minus some. The data show some 66,000 clones, less than 85% seen once. The sequencing input was peripheral blood. These receptors came from a man aged 60-69 years with acute or convalescent COVID-19.

J is TRBJ1-1 and V is TRBV19; TRBD1 matches at 11 bases. Germline CDR1 is LNHDA and CDR2 is SQIVND (reference sequence). The length of the CDR3 is 16 residues. V dropped 7 bases and J dropped 1; count of bases not matched to a gene: 8. CDR3 amino acids: CASIRSDRGPNTEAFF. DNA of the CDR3: TGTGCCAGTATAAGGTCGGACAGGGGGCCGAACACTGAAGCTTTCTTT.

This chain joins TRBV24-1 and TRBJ2-5, with 7 nucleotides matching TRBD2. Trimming took 5 bases from V and 5 from J; bases not matched to a gene: 4. The CDR3 is 13 residues long. CDR1 and CDR2 (germline): KGHDR, SFDVKD. The chain's CDR3 is CATSAGSGETQYF. DNA of the CDR3: TGTGCCACCAGTGCGGGTAGCGGGGAGACCCAGTACTTC.

The chain employs TRBV5-1 and TRBJ2-1; tentative D call: TRBD1 (6 bases). Trimming removed 4 bases at V and 9 bases at J, with 17 bases between. Germline V CDR1 and CDR2: SGHRS, YFSETQ. The CDR3 loop spans 14 amino acids. The CDR3 coding sequence is TGCGCCAGCAGCAAACAGGGTTTAGCTGCTGAGCAGTTCTTC. Amino acids: CASSKQGLAAEQFF.

The chain couples TRBV7-2 to TRBJ2-3; the match to TRBD2 covers 8 bases. The CDR3 is 13 residues long. In germline, CDR1 is SGHTA, CDR2 FQGNSA. With 4 bases clipped from V and 12 bases from J, the junction kept 9 bases outside the gene matches. The DNA of the CDR3 is TGTGCCAGCAGCTGGGGGGGGCTAGCGGGTCAGTATTTT. This gives the protein CASSWGGLAGQYF.

This rearrangement joins TRBV7-9 to TRBJ1-3; 10 bases agree with TRBD1. Per the germline V gene, CDR1 is SEHNR and CDR2 is FQNEAQ (reference sequence). This CDR3 has 16 residues. Unmatched junction bases numbered 8, after V lost 5 bases and J lost 4 bases. The CDR3 spells CASSPRDRGQGNTIYF. The CDR3 DNA is TGTGCCAGCAGCCCGAGAGACAGGGGGCAAGGAAACACCATATATTTT. The full variable domain, rest sourced from reference TRBV7-9 and TRBJ1-3, is DTGVSQNPRHKITKRGQNVTFRCDPISEHNRLYWYRQTLGQGPEFLTYFQNEAQLEKSRLLSDRFSAERPKGSFSTLEIQRTEQGDSAMYLCASSPRDRGQGNTIYFGEGSWLTVV.

The chain couples TRBV5-6 to TRBJ1-5; TRBD1 might be the D (6 bases). Germline CDR1 reads SGHDT; CDR2 reads YYEEEE. Trimming took 4 bases from V and 4 from J, leaving 18 bases between them. This CDR3 region has 16 residues. The CDR3 protein is CASSQGPRGQNQPQHF. The CDR3 DNA reads as TGTGCCAGCAGCCAGGGGCCAAGGGGCCAAAATCAGCCCCAGCATTTT. Full variable domain (outside the CDR3, taken from reference TRBV5-6 and TRBJ1-5): DAGVTQSPTHLIKTRGQQVTLRCSPKSGHDTVSWYQQALGQGPQFIFQYYEEEERQRGNFPDRFSGHQFPNYSSELNVNALLLGDSALYLCASSQGPRGQNQPQHFGDGTRLSIL.

This chain connects TRBV11-3 to TRBJ2-1; D perhaps matches TRBD1 (5 bases). V was pared by 1 base and J by 8 bases, with 15 bases between. The germline CDR1 and CDR2 sequences are SGHNT and YENEEA. The CDR3 extends over 15 amino acids. This CDR3 is CASSLAAGHLDEQFF. The CDR3, as DNA: TGTGCCAGCAGCTTAGCGGCAGGGCATTTGGATGAGCAGTTCTTC. Variable domain in full (rest from reference TRBV11-3 and TRBJ2-1): EAGVVQSPRYKIIEKKQPVAFWCNPISGHNTLYWYLQNLGQGPELLIRYENEEAVDDSQLPKDRFSAERLKGVDSTLKIQPAELGDSAVYLCASSLAAGHLDEQFFGPGTRLTVL.

This clone is medium-sized (0.01 to 0.1%) by share. The rearrangement links TRBV6-5 to TRBJ1-5, with TRBD1 matching 9 bases. The CDR3 consists of 14 residues. The germline gives CDR1 MNHEY, CDR2 SVGAGI. J lost 7 bases, V lost 4 bases, and 5 bases had no gene match. The CDR3 is CASSSLTGGQPQHF. DNA for the CDR3: TGTGCCAGCAGTTCCCTGACAGGGGGGCAGCCCCAGCATTTT.

This chain uses TRBV19 with TRBJ2-4; 7 bases map to TRBD1. The CDR3 consists of 17 residues. Germline V gene sequence: CDR1 LNHDA, CDR2 SQIVND (reference sequence). J was trimmed by 3 bases and V by 4 bases; bases with no gene match: 12. CDR3 DNA: TGTGCCAGTAGTACGGCTCCACGTACAGGGGTCAAAAACATTCAGTACTTC. This gives the protein CASSTAPRTGVKNIQYF. Drawing the rest from reference TRBV19 and TRBJ2-4, the complete variable domain is DGGITQSPKYLFRKEGQNVTLSCEQNLNHDAMYWYRQDPGQGLRLIYYSQIVNDFQKGDIAEGYSVSREKKESFPLTVTSAQKNPTAFYLCASSTAPRTGVKNIQYFGAGTRLSVL.

The CDR3 is CASSPQGETQYF. In DNA form, the CDR3 reads TGCGCCAGCAGCCCCCAGGGAGAGACCCAGTACTTC. The chain uses TRBV5-1 and TRBJ2-5; TRBD1 might be the D (5 bases). In germline, CDR1 is SGHRS, CDR2 YFSETQ. The CDR3 has 12 residues. Trimming removed 4 bases at V and 4 bases at J, with 8 bases between.

The chain links TRBV7-9 to TRBJ2-2; D possibly corresponds to TRBD1 (6 bases). Germline V gene data show CDR1 as SEHNR and CDR2 as FQNEAQ (reference sequence). The CDR3 spans 15 residues. The V gene lost 5 bases and the J gene lost 6 bases, with 16 bases spanning the gap. The CDR3 DNA follows: TGTGCCAGCAGCCGCGGACAGTCAGGGTCCGGGGAGCTGTTTTTT. As protein: CASSRGQSGSGELFF.

V gene TRBV5-4 combines with J gene TRBJ1-4, with D possibly being TRBD1 (5 bases). In germline, CDR1 is SGHNT, CDR2 YYREEE (reference sequence). Trimming shortened V by 0 bases and J by 6 bases, and 15 bases separated the two germline ends. The CDR3 consists of 16 residues. The CDR3: CASSLGLKDTHEKLFF. CDR3 DNA: TGTGCCAGCAGCTTGGGGTTAAAGGACACGCATGAAAAACTGTTTTTT.

CDR3 sequence reads: CASSSGTGRSYEQYF. The DNA of the CDR3 is TGTGCCAGCAGTTCCGGGACAGGGCGCTCCTACGAGCAGTACTTC. The J gene is TRBJ2-7, the V gene TRBV27; TRBD1 aligns across 9 bases. Unmatched junction bases numbered 4, after V lost 4 bases and J lost 0 bases. This CDR3 comprises 15 residues. The V gene's germline CDR1 is MNHEY and CDR2 SMNVEV (reference sequence).

This clone turned up a few times. V usage is TRBV7-6 and J usage is TRBJ2-1, with TRBD1 identical over 8 bases. V lost 6 bases to trimming and J lost 1 base; unmatched junction nucleotides: 8. The CDR3 has 16 amino acids. Per the germline V gene, CDR1 is SGHVS and CDR2 is FNYEAQ. The CDR3 loop is CASSPQGAGSYNEQFF. The CDR3 nucleotides read TGTGCCAGCAGTCCCCAGGGGGCTGGTTCCTACAATGAGCAGTTCTTC.

The V and J genes are TRBV5-8 and TRBJ2-3; 10 nucleotides line up with TRBD2. Trimming took 1 base from V and 4 from J; bases not matched to a gene: 3. The germline CDR1 and CDR2 sequences are SGHTS and YDEGEE. The CDR3 sequence is 15 residues long. CDR3 DNA sequence: TGTGCCAGCAGCTTGAGAGCGGGGGGGCCAGATACGCAGTATTTT. Protein sequence: CASSLRAGGPDTQYF.